Presented here are 7 T cell receptor beta chains from one specimen sequenced in a study of regulatory T cells in long-lasting Graves disease. Researchers made TCR beta libraries by using iRepertoire HTBI primers and running Arm-PCR on CDR3 regions. TCRdb re-analysed the multiplex PCR reads in MiXCR, keeping a single row per CDR3 protein. The sample has hundreds of thousands of distinct CDR3 sequences; over 15% are singletons. Time point noted: newly diagnosed GD, antithyroid drugs for less than 3 months. From PBMCs, RNA was extracted and then used to make the TCR library. These data also formed part of another study, on T cells in Graves' hyperthyroidism and ophthalmopathy.

The material sequenced was peripheral blood mononuclear cells (PBMCs), taken at new diagnosis, from a patient treated with antithyroid drugs. Every receptor here comes from a man aged 35 to 55 with Graves disease.

This clonotype was detected ten times or more. The chain employs TRBV5-1 and TRBJ2-1; TRBD2 aligns across 11 bases. Germline-derived CDR1 and CDR2 are SGHRS and YFSETQ. V lost 4 bases, J lost 5 bases, and 8 bases stayed unmatched. CDR3 length: 16 amino acids. CDR3 coding DNA: TGCGCCAGCAGCCTACACCCGGGACTAGCGGACAATGAGCAGTTCTTC. This gives the protein CASSLHPGLADNEQFF.

Ten or more counts support this clonotype. This chain uses TRBV12-3 or TRBV12-4 with TRBJ2-5; tentative D call: TRBD1 (6 bases). This CDR3 has 15 residues. Trimming removed 3 bases at V and 5 bases at J, with 16 bases between. The DNA of the CDR3 is TGTGCCAGCAGTTTGCGCAGGGGCGGGCTGGAGACCCAGTACTTC. Translation: CASSLRRGGLETQYF.

The J gene is TRBJ2-3, the V gene TRBV7-9; TRBD1 might be the D (6 bases). From germline, CDR1 is SEHNR and CDR2 FQNEAQ (reference sequence). This CDR3 region has 13 residues. V lost 10 bases and J lost 3, with 14 bases in between. CDR3 sequence reads: CATRTDLTDTQYF. CDR3 in DNA: TGTGCCACCAGGACAGATTTAACAGATACGCAGTATTTT.

This clonotype was seen repeatedly, ten times or more. The CDR3 sequence: CASSSKLGREQYF. The CDR3 nucleotides read TGTGCCAGCAGCTCTAAGCTCGGTCGGGAGCAGTACTTC. This chain links TRBV6-2 or TRBV6-3 with TRBJ2-7; D unresolved. This CDR3 has 13 residues. V lost 6 bases and J 7 bases, leaving 16 bases between the germline ends. Germline V lookup: CDR1 MNHEY, CDR2 SVGEGT.

This chain connects TRBV14 to TRBJ2-1; D might be TRBD1 (6 bases). The germline V gene encodes CDR1 SGHDN and CDR2 FVKESK. This CDR3 has 17 amino acids. The germline V and J ends were trimmed by 0 bases and 3 bases, with 15 bases remaining between them. The CDR3 DNA reads as TGTGCCAGCAGCCAAGAGTCCTCAGGGGTTGTCTACAATGAGCAGTTCTTC. Translating gives CASSQESSGVVYNEQFF.

The chain joins TRBV11-2 to TRBJ2-5; D perhaps matches TRBD1 (6 bases). This CDR3 is 14 amino acids long. Germline V lookup: CDR1 SGHAT, CDR2 FQNNGV. The germline V and J ends were trimmed by 5 bases and 4 bases, with 14 bases remaining between them. The CDR3 here is CASSQTGIGETQYF. CDR3 in DNA: TGTGCCAGCAGCCAAACAGGGATAGGAGAGACCCAGTACTTC.

CDR3 in DNA: TGTGCCAGCAGCTTAAGAGGGGAGTATAATTCACCCCTCCACTTT. Translating gives CASSLRGEYNSPLHF. This sequence joins TRBV13 and TRBJ1-6; weak D call: TRBD1 (5 bases). V was pared by 2 bases and J by 4 bases, with 9 bases between. The CDR3 is made up of 15 amino acids. Germline V gene sequence: CDR1 PRHDT, CDR2 FYEKMQ (reference sequence).